The sequence of this TCR beta chain was determined in a study of OX40 agonist ivuxolimab in advanced cancers. The CDR3 runs to 12 residues. V dropped 4 bases and J dropped 3 bases, with 4 bases sitting between them. Germline CDR1 reads LNHDA; CDR2 reads SQIVND (reference sequence). Collection of blood occurred at baseline, at cycle 4 day 1, and at cycle 7 day 1. Clones were sequenced by immunoSEQ multiplex PCR, and TCRdb holds only the in-frame ones, with some missing. The repertoire holds tens of thousands of clones, with more than 85% as singletons. The chain combines TRBV19 with TRBJ2-1; D remains unclear. This sequence originates from an adult with an advanced solid tumor such as melanoma, head and neck, liver or kidney cancer. Specimen: CD4+ or CD8+ T cells sorted from blood, collected in a trial of the OX40 agonist ivuxolimab. The CDR3 bases are TGTGCCAGTAGTAGGATCTACAATGAGCAGTTCTTC. This codes for CASSRIYNEQFF.